This T cell receptor beta chain appears in the sequencing data of a study of cytomegalovirus exposure and HLA in healthy donors listed by TCRdb under 2017. Describing the broader study: An earlier analysis of some 550 of the donors reported about 250 Gb of sequence data and some 100 million unique TCR beta sequences from roughly 200 million T cells. Using immunosequencing, the study profiled T cell repertoires from 500 to 800 subjects and related those repertoires to cytomegalovirus serostatus. Donor age, sex, ethnicity and CMV serostatus were compiled alongside the repertoire data. In an earlier analysis of 500 to 650 of the donors, high-throughput TCR beta sequencing was used to judge whether each TCR beta V gene segment behaved as functional or pseudogenic. All discovery cohort repertoires had been generated using a single sequencing platform. High-throughput TCR immunosequencing, statistical association of individual TCRs with disease status, and machine learning were combined to predict cytomegalovirus infection status. The study aimed to test whether signatures of past pathogen exposure could be identified by cataloging public T cell receptors. To study patterns of TCR occurrence, a later analysis re-analyzed previously published TCR beta repertoires from hundreds of donors and added high-resolution HLA genotyping. In addition to the first cohort of roughly 670 subjects, a separate validation cohort of 120 different subjects was used. The later analysis used no new phenotypic data to find candidate immune exposures, relying instead on TCR beta sequences and their occurrence across donors. Around 330 gigabases of sequencing data and approximately 92 million unique TCR sequences made up an early release that covered several hundred HLA-typed donors. HLA typing covered class I and class II loci at four-digit resolution. Typing coverage differed by locus: A, B, C, DRB1 and DQB1 were typed in roughly 620-630 donors, DQA1 in 500 to 550, DPA1 in around 610, and DPB1 in around 490. Of the 300 to 400 genotyped donors, around 81% fell in the genetic ancestry cluster associated with self-reported Caucasian donors. A few DR-DQ haplotypes were treated as single units for association and clustering because of strong linkage in the cohort. A later genetic analysis took genome-wide SNP genotypes for about 65% of the 666 donors and used that subset as a discovery cohort. On average, roughly 250,000 unique TCR beta nucleotide sequences were sequenced per donor among a few hundred genotyped donors of the cohort, with 15% to 20% of those sequences being non-productive. What the study reported, not specific to this receptor: When HLA alleles, especially DR and DQ, strongly co-occurred, TCR associations were difficult to assign to individual alleles. A further reported finding was that TCR beta sequences accurately predicted the HLA-A and HLA-B alleles for most subjects in the first cohort. Correlated functional status among segregating V segments might be attributable to linkage disequilibrium, but an unknown experimental factor could not be ruled out. Because counts were too low, about 18 rarely observed V segments, including chromosome 9 orphons, were excluded from the earlier analysis of roughly 580 of the donors. The study gave a list of 150 to 200 TCR beta chains associated with cytomegalovirus. Most TCR sequences were seen in very few donors, while some public TCRs were found in many individuals. The authors suggested that the approach could potentially be extended to other disease states and immunological phenotypes. The presence/absence analyses assumed that sequencing depth was roughly uniform across donors, and that assumption may not be true. Compared with the approximately 720-donor mean, donors in an Asian-associated ancestry cluster had fewer N-insertions in productive TCRs, according to a later genetic analysis. HLA typing was unavailable for some donors at each locus, so association tests used only the typed subset. A later genetic analysis associated a missense DCLRE1C variant with V-gene and J-gene trimming of TCR beta chains, and an independent cohort replicated the association. Some IMGT-functional V segments, including TRBV6-2 and TRBV6-3, could not be distinguished by the 87-base-pair reads and were therefore excluded. For the cohort, immune exposure information was limited to CMV serostatus. A group of highly shared sequence variants was considered likely to be a technical artifact of the sequencing pipeline. At a false discovery rate of 0.05, a later analysis linked fewer than 20,000 TCR beta sequences to specific HLA alleles. In an earlier analysis of some 540 of the donors, most TCR beta V segments appeared in productive rearrangements about 87% or about 30% of the time, broadly matching IMGT annotations. A later analysis found that most CMV-associated TCR beta chains appeared HLA-restricted, with HLA associations seemingly driven largely by CMV exposure. In a later analysis, HLA-associated TCR beta chains were found to be more clonally expanded and to have lower generation probabilities than equally common non-associated chains. The classifier was reported to diagnose cytomegalovirus status with high specificity and sensitivity in both the original cohort and the validation cohort. Only TCR beta chains were sequenced in this cohort, and the absence of alpha or paired-chain data limited detectable features. A later analysis reported that several top co-occurrence clusters appeared linked to parvovirus B19, influenza, CMV and Epstein-Barr virus. In a later analysis, TCR association rates were found to vary across HLA loci, with the most associated TCRs seen for DRB1 alleles and the fewest for HLA-C alleles. A few of the identified cytomegalovirus-associated TCR beta chains were confirmed in vitro to be specific for cytomegalovirus antigens.

From its cysteine to its phenylalanine, the CDR3 spans 15 amino acids. Of the read, only the CDR3 DNA is kept; its 45 bases are in frame from base 1. For CDR1 and CDR2, the germline V gene (reference sequence) lists GTSNPN and SVGIG. The method behind the library was the immunoSEQ multiplex PCR assay. The multiplex PCR relied on a mix of 60 forward primers for TCR Vbeta segments and 13 reverse primers for TCR Jbeta segments. A multiplex PCR assay on genomic DNA amplified the CDR3 region of rearranged TCR beta genes. On the Illumina HiSeq System, the amplified TCR beta libraries were sequenced as 87-base-pair reads. The study's own analysis went as follows. Across the 500 to 750 repertoires, a later analysis counted 60 million to 90 million unique TCR beta chains, approximately 12 million of which were shared by at least two donors. A nearest-neighbor algorithm error-corrected the raw reads and collapsed the reads into unique sequences, merging closely related sequences to remove PCR and sequencing errors. V, D and J gene segments were assigned by aligning CDR3 sequences to IMGT reference sequences. Each retained sequence needed at least a six-nucleotide match to both a V gene segment and a J gene segment. Rearrangements were classified as productive when the CDR3 lacked stop codons and remained in frame with V and J, and all other rearrangements were classified as non-productive. Following IMGT convention, CDR3 was defined as the stretch from the second conserved V-encoded cysteine up to the conserved J-encoded phenylalanine. In an earlier analysis of more than 550 of the donors, sequences lacking an unambiguous match to a single V gene segment were excluded. In an earlier analysis of some 590 of the donors, a V segment was called functional when productive rearrangements were above 56.7%, and segregating when the standard deviation between donors exceeded 5%. A statistical classification framework was developed to diagnose cytomegalovirus status using the catalog of TCR beta chain sequences. V and J gene assignment, in a later analysis, came from comparing TCR nucleotide sequences with IMGT/GENE-DB human TR gene sequences. The TCRdist pipeline was used in a later analysis to assign CDR3 sequences and most-parsimonious VDJ recombination scenarios. In a later analysis, each TCR beta chain was defined by its CDR3 amino acid sequence together with its V-gene family, and reads lacking a unique V-gene family were excluded. To address suspected cross-contamination and a sequencing artifact, a later analysis removed 450 to 700 highly shared, low-generation-probability nucleotide sequences. A later analysis calculated a clonal expansion index for each public chain from normalized within-repertoire ranks of inferred template counts. Generation probabilities in a later analysis came from a VDJ recombination model fitted to out-of-frame rearrangements, and those results were checked against IGoR. In a later analysis, TCR-TCR, TCR-HLA and TCR-CMV co-occurrence was scored with hypergeometric tests, and a repertoire-size bias correction was applied to TCR pairs. False discovery rates were estimated in a later analysis by permuting HLA or CMV assignments 20 times. A later analysis grouped co-occurring TCRs with DBSCAN, adding TCRdist sequence similarity when clustering within HLA-allele-positive subsets. Repertoires with fewer than 30,000 or more than 120,000 public chains, plus five repertoires with anomalous nucleotide sharing, were excluded from co-occurrence clustering. TCRdb provides this immuneACCESS table in a form limited to in-frame rearrangements. Some clones are lacking; in checked studies, under half of them reflect an unresolved V gene, and why the rest are absent is not known. D and trimming come from the DNA, and the V and J calls and clone size come from that table. The sample's table covers under 65,000 clones. The ten largest clones represent around 7.1% of the sample.

In total, 600 or so healthy bone marrow donors made up the cohort. All cohort members were sampled while nominally healthy, although unrecorded immune exposures were likely present. The donor tested CMV seronegative, placing the donor among the roughly 340 seronegative members of the cohort. A peripheral blood sample was collected from each donor, and TCR beta sequencing was performed on peripheral blood mononuclear cells. Genomic DNA extraction from the blood cell samples was performed with the Qiagen DNeasy Blood Extraction Kit. As regards this clone: Its antigen is still unknown. The junction departs from the called germline gene at one end, perhaps through a read error.

Sequencing used PBMCs. The receptor comes from a woman between 40 and 50 years old in good health and CMV-seronegative. The chain is made from TRBV30 and TRBJ2-3, and TRBD2 may be the D gene, going by 6 matching bases. The CDR3 in this case is CAGSKASGSTDTQYF. The bases read TGTGCCGGGAGTAAGGCCAGCGGGAGCACAGATACGCAGTATTTT.